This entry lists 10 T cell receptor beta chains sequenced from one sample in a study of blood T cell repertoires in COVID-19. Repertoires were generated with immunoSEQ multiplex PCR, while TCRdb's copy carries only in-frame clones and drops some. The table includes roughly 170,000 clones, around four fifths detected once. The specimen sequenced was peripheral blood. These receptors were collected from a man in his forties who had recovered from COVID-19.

DNA for the CDR3: TGTGCCAGCAGCTTAGTCGGGACAGAGGTGGGGTGGATCTACAATGAGCAGTTCTTC. Its translation is CASSLVGTEVGWIYNEQFF. This chain joins TRBV7-2 and TRBJ2-1, with 7 bases aligning to TRBD1. The CDR3 is 19 amino acids. J lost 3 bases, V lost 1 base, and 15 bases had no gene match. Germline CDR1 and CDR2: SGHTA and FQGNSA.

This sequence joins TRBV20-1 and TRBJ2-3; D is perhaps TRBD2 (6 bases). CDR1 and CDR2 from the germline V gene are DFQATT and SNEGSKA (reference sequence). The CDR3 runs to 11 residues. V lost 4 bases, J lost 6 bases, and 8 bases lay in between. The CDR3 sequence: CSAISGDTQYF. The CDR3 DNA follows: TGCAGTGCTATTAGCGGTGATACGCAGTATTTT.

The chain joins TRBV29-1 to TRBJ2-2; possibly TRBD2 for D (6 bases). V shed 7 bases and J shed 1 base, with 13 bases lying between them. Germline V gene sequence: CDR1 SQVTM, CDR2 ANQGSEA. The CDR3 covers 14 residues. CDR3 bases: TGCAGCGCCCAACGGGAGAGGAACACCGGGGAGCTGTTTTTT. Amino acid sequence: CSAQRERNTGELFF.

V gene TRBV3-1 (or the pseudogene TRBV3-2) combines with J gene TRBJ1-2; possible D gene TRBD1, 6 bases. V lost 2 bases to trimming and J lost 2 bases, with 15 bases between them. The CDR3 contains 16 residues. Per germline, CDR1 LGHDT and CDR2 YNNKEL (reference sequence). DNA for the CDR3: TGTGCCAGCAGCCAAACCCCAACAGGGAGCAACTATGGCTACACCTTC. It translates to CASSQTPTGSNYGYTF.

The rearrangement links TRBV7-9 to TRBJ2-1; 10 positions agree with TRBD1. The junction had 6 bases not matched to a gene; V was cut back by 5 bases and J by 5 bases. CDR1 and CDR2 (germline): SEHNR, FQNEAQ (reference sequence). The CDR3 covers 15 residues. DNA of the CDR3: TGTGCCAGCAGCAATAGACAGGGGGCAGACAATGAGCAGTTCTTC. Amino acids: CASSNRQGADNEQFF.

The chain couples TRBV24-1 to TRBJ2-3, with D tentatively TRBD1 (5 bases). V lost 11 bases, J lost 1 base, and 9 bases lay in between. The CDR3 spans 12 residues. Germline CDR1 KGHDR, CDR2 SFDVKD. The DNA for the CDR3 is TGTGCCATTCAACAGGGCACAGATACGCAGTATTTT. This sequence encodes CAIQQGTDTQYF.

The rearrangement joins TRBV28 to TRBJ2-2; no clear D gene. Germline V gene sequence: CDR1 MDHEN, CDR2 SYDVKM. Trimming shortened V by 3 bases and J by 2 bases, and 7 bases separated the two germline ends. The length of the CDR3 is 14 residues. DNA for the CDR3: TGTGCCAGCAGTTTCAACTATAACACCGGGGAGCTGTTTTTT. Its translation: CASSFNYNTGELFF.

The CDR3 sequence: CAIGGGSWETQYF. The CDR3 DNA follows: TGTGCCATAGGGGGTGGTAGCTGGGAGACCCAGTACTTC. V is TRBV10-3 and J is TRBJ2-5; perhaps TRBD1 as D (6 bases). Germline V gene lookup returns CDR1 ENHRY and CDR2 SYGVKD. Deletions cut 9 bases from V and 5 bases from J, with 16 bases between. The length of the CDR3 is 13 residues.

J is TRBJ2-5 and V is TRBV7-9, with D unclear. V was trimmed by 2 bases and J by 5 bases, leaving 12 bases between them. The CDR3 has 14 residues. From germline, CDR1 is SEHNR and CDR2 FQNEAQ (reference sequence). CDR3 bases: TGTGCCAGCAGCTTAACAGTCGTTGGGGAGACCCAGTACTTC. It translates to CASSLTVVGETQYF.

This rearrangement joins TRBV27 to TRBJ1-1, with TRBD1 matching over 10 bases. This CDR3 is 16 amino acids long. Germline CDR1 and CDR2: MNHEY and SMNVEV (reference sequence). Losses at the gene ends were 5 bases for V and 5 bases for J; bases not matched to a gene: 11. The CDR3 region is CASSPGQGKIGTEAFF. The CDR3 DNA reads TGTGCCAGCAGTCCGGGACAGGGGAAAATAGGGACTGAAGCTTTCTTT.